This T cell receptor beta chain was retrieved from a study of blood T cell repertoires in COVID-19. For the study at large: The United States, Italy and Spain were the sources of the acute and convalescent COVID-19 samples. In each case, the material was cDNA or gDNA derived from T cells, B-cell-depleted T cells, or PBMCs.

Method: immunoSEQ multiplex PCR; TCRdb's copy keeps in-frame clones and lacks some. The sample comprises around 220,000 clones, around nine tenths of which are singletons, and around 1.5% rests with the top ten. The V end was cut by 3 bases, the J end by 9 bases, with 8 bases between. From germline, CDR1 is LGHDT and CDR2 YNNKEL (reference sequence). The CDR3 extends over 11 amino acids. The sample was peripheral blood. The TCR originated in a man younger than 35 with active or convalescent COVID-19. V gene TRBV3-1 (or the pseudogene TRBV3-2) combines with J gene TRBJ2-5; D is unclear. CDR3 DNA: TGTGCCAGCAGCCACCAGGTGGCCCAGTACTTC. As protein: CASSHQVAQYF.